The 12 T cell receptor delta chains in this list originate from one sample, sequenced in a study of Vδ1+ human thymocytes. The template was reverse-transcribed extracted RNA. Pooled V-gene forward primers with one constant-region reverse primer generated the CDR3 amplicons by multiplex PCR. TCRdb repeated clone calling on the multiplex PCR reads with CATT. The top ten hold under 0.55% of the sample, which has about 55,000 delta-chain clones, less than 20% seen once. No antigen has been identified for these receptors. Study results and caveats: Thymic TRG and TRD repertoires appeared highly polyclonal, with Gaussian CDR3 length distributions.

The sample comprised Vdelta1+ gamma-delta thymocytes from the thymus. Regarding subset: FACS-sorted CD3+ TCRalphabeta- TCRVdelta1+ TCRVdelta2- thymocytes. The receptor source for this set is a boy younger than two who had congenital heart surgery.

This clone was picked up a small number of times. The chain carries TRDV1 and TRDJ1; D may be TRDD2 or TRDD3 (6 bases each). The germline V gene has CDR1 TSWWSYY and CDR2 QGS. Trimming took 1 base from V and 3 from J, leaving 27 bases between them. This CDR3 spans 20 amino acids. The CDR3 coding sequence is TGTGCTCTTGGGGAACCAATCTTCCTTCGGCATGTTGGGGGGCCCGATAAACTCATCTTT. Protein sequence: CALGEPIFLRHVGGPDKLIF.

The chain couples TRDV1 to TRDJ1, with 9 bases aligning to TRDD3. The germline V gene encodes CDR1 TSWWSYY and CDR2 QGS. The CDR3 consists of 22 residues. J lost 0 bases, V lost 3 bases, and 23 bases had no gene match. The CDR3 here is CALGEPSRGILHYLVYTDKLIF. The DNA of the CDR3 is TGTGCTCTTGGGGAGCCTAGCAGGGGGATACTCCACTACCTGGTGTACACCGATAAACTCATCTTT.

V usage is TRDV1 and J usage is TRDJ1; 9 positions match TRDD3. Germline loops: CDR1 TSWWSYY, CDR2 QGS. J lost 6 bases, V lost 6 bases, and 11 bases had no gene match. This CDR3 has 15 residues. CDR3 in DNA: TGTGCTCTTGGCCGATTCTGGGGGGATACCAATAAACTCATCTTT. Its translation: CALGRFWGDTNKLIF.

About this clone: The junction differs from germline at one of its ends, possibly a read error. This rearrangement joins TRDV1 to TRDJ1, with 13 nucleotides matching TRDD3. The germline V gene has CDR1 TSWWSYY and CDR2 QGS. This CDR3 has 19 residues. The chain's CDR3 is CALEELKTLTGGYADKLIF. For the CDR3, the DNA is TGTGCTCTTGAGGAACTCAAGACCCTTACTGGGGGATACGCCGATAAACTCATCTTT.

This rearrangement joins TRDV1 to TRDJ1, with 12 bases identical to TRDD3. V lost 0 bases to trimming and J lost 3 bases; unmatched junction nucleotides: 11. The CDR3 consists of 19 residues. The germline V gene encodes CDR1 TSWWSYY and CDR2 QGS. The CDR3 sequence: CALGELLPTGGYSADKLIF. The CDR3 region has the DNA TGTGCTCTTGGGGAACTCCTTCCTACTGGGGGATACAGCGCCGATAAACTCATCTTT.

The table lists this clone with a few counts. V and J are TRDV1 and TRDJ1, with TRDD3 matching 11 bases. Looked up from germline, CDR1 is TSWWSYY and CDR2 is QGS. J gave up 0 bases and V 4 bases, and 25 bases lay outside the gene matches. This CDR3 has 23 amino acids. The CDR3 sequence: CALGVSTPGWGILPSGYTDKLIF. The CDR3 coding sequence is TGTGCTCTTGGGGTATCCACACCCGGCTGGGGGATACTCCCGTCAGGCTACACCGATAAACTCATCTTT.

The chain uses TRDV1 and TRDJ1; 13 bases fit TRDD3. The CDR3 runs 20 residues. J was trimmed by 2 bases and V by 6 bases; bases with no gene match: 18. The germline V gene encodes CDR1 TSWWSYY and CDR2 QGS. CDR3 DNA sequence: TGTGCTCTTGGAAGAAGTCAAAATCCCGTACTGGGGGATACGACCGATAAACTCATCTTT. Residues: CALGRSQNPVLGDTTDKLIF.

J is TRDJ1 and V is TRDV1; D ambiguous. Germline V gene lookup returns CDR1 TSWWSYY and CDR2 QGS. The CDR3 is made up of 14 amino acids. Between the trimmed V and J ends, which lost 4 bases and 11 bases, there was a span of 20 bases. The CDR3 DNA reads TGTGCTCTTGGGGCCCCTAAGGGTCGGCTGGATCTCATCTTT. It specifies CALGAPKGRLDLIF.

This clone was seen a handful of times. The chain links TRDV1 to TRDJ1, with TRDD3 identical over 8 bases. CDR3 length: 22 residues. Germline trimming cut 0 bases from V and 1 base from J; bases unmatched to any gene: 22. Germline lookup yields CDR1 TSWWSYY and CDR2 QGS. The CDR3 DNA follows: TGTGCTCTTGGGGAACTGCGGGCTCCTACGGTCTACTGGGGGGCCTCCACCGATAAACTCATCTTT. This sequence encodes CALGELRAPTVYWGASTDKLIF.

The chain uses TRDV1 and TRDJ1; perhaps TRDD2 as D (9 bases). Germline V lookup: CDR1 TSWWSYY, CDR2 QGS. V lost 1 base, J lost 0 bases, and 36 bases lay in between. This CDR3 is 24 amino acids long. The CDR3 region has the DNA TGTGCTCTTGGGGAACCCCGCGCCTTCCTACGAGACTGGGGGCCAGACCTTTACACCGATAAACTCATCTTT. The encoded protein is CALGEPRAFLRDWGPDLYTDKLIF.

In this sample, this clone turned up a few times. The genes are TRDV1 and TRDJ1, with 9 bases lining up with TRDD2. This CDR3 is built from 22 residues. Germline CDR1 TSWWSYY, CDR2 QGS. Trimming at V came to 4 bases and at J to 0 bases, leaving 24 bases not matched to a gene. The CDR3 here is CALGAQTFLRVWGFPYTDKLIF. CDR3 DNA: TGTGCTCTTGGGGCTCAGACCTTCCTACGCGTCTGGGGGTTCCCCTACACCGATAAACTCATCTTT.

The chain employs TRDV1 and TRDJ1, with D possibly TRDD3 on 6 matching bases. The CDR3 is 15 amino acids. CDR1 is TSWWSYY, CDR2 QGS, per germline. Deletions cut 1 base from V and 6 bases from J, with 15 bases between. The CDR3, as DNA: TGTGCTCTTGGGGAACCTGACCGCCGGGGGAATAAACTCATCTTT. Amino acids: CALGEPDRRGNKLIF.